This entry lists 30 T cell receptor beta chains sequenced from one sample in a study of cytomegalovirus exposure and HLA in healthy donors. The PCR contained 60 Vbeta and 13 Jbeta primers. Libraries were prepared by immunoSEQ multiplex PCR; TCRdb keeps only in-frame clonotypes and omits some of them. This table holds 160,000 or so clones, around 80% found once. Sample: PBMCs. Receptors were obtained from a woman between 40 and 50 years old in good health and CMV-seronegative.

Of note for this clone: The junction departs from germline at one end; a sequencing error may be responsible. The chain is built from TRBV19 and TRBJ1-4; D is uncertain. The length of the CDR3 is 16 residues. Looked up from germline, CDR1 is LNHDA and CDR2 is SQIVND (reference sequence). The CDR3 spells CASSPPQGLPAEKLLF. The CDR3 bases are TGTGCCAGTAGTCCGCCCCAAGGACTTCCGGCCGAAAAACTGCTTTTT.

This rearrangement joins TRBV2 to TRBJ2-5; the D gene is possibly TRBD2 (6 bases). CDR1 is SNHLY and CDR2 is FYNNEI in the germline V gene. V was cut by 4 bases and J by 1 base, with 10 bases left in between. The CDR3 extends over 14 amino acids. The CDR3 DNA follows: TGTGCCAGCAGTGGCCTAGCGAGCCAAGAGACCCAGTACTTC. It codes for CASSGLASQETQYF.

V and J are TRBV5-1 and TRBJ1-5; TRBD1 might be the D (5 bases). The V and J ends lost 2 bases and 1 base respectively, with 10 bases between them. Germline assignment: CDR1 SGHRS and CDR2 YFSETQ. There are 15 residues in the CDR3. Here the CDR3 reads CASSFNGGSNQPQHF. In DNA, the CDR3 is TGCGCCAGCAGCTTCAACGGGGGGAGCAATCAGCCCCAGCATTTT. Full variable domain (missing parts from reference TRBV5-1 and TRBJ1-5): KAGVTQTPRYLIKTRGQQVTLSCSPISGHRSVSWYQQTPGQGLQFLFEYFSETQRNKGNFPGRFSGRQFSNSRSEMNVSTLELGDSALYLCASSFNGGSNQPQHFGDGTRLSIL.

The chain has TRBV15 and TRBJ1-1; 9 bases fit TRBD1. The CDR3 runs 13 residues. Germline assignment: CDR1 LNHNV and CDR2 YYDKDF (reference sequence). Trimming removed 0 bases from V and 11 bases from J; junction bases left unmatched: 4. CDR3 sequence (DNA): TGTGCCACCAGCAGAGATAGACAGGGGGATGCTTTCTTT. Translated, it gives CATSRDRQGDAFF.

This chain uses TRBV7-2 with TRBJ2-3, with TRBD2 matching over 8 bases. With 5 bases clipped from V and 4 bases from J, the junction kept 5 bases outside the gene matches. CDR1 is SGHTA and CDR2 is FQGNSA in the germline V gene. The CDR3 is 14 residues long. This chain's CDR3 is CASSDGLAPDTQYF. The CDR3 DNA sequence: TGTGCCAGCAGCGACGGACTAGCCCCAGATACGCAGTATTTT.

This sequence joins TRBV2 and TRBJ1-5, with a possible D match to TRBD1 (5 bases). CDR3 length: 17 amino acids. The V end was cut by 2 bases, the J end by 0 bases, with 14 bases between. From germline, CDR1 is SNHLY and CDR2 FYNNEI. Here the CDR3 reads CASSERPGLNSNQPQHF. The CDR3 DNA sequence: TGTGCCAGCAGTGAAAGACCGGGACTCAATAGCAATCAGCCCCAGCATTTT. Drawing the rest from reference TRBV2 and TRBJ1-5, the complete variable domain is EPEVTQTPSHQVTQMGQEVILRCVPISNHLYFYWYRQILGQKVEFLVSFYNNEISEKSEIFDDQFSVERPDGSNFTLKIRSTKLEDSAMYFCASSERPGLNSNQPQHFGDGTRLSIL.

The chain uses TRBV5-1 and TRBJ2-6; 8 nucleotides align to TRBD2. The CDR3 runs 21 residues. The V gene end was trimmed by 1 base and the J gene end by 0 bases; junction bases not matched to a gene: 15. The germline V gene has CDR1 SGHRS and CDR2 YFSETQ. CDR3 residues: CASSLIKVSGGAYSGANVLTF. As DNA, the CDR3 is TGCGCCAGCAGCTTGATAAAAGTTTCGGGGGGGGCCTACTCTGGGGCCAACGTCCTGACTTTC.

J is TRBJ2-5 and V is TRBV9; D might be TRBD2 (6 bases). Trimming cost V 0 bases and J 3 bases, with 6 bases left between them. Germline-derived CDR1 and CDR2 are SGDLS and YYNGEE. This CDR3 is 13 amino acids long. The DNA of the CDR3 is TGTGCCAGCAGCGTAGCGGGGGAAGAGACCCAGTACTTC. Translated, it gives CASSVAGEETQYF.

Here the CDR3 reads CASSDGQGNYQPQHF. For the CDR3, the DNA is TGTGCCAGCAGCGACGGACAGGGCAATTATCAGCCCCAGCATTTT. This rearrangement joins TRBV6-1 to TRBJ1-5, with 8 bases matching TRBD1. The germline CDR1 and CDR2 sequences are MNHNS and SASEGT. CDR3 size: 15 residues. The ends lost 6 bases at V and 5 bases at J; junction bases unmatched: 9.

The rearrangement links TRBV5-1 to TRBJ2-1; 10 nucleotides align to TRBD2. The CDR3 is 15 amino acids. CDR1 is SGHRS and CDR2 is YFSETQ in the germline V gene. V shed 4 bases, J shed 4 bases, and the junction held 5 bases outside the gene matches. The CDR3 nucleotides read TGCGCCAGCAGCCCAGCGGGGGGGACGTACAATGAGCAGTTCTTC. Protein sequence: CASSPAGGTYNEQFF.

The rearrangement links TRBV7-2 to TRBJ1-1; D gene unclear. CDR1 and CDR2 (germline): SGHTA, FQGNSA. Trimming shortened V by 6 bases and J by 1 base, and 15 bases separated the two germline ends. This CDR3 is built from 15 residues. The CDR3 reads CASRRLSGQNTEAFF. DNA for the CDR3: TGTGCCAGCAGGAGGCTGTCGGGTCAGAACACTGAAGCTTTCTTT.

This chain uses TRBV5-6 with TRBJ1-3, with 7 nucleotides matching TRBD1. With 1 base clipped from V and 2 bases from J, the junction kept 0 bases outside the gene matches. The CDR3 totals 14 residues. The germline CDR1 and CDR2 sequences are SGHDT and YYEEEE. The CDR3, as DNA: TGTGCCAGCAGCTTGCAGGGGGCTGGAAACACCATATATTTT. Its protein product is CASSLQGAGNTIYF.

The J gene is TRBJ1-4, the V gene TRBV7-9, with D possibly matching TRBD1 (5 bases). The length of the CDR3 is 14 residues. Looked up from germline, CDR1 is SEHNR and CDR2 is FQNEAQ (reference sequence). Trimming took off 1 base at V and 5 bases at J, with 8 bases between the two ends. The CDR3 sequence: CASSLVTGNEKLFF. The CDR3 DNA sequence: TGTGCCAGCAGCTTAGTAACAGGCAATGAAAAACTGTTTTTT. The full variable domain, completed using reference TRBV7-9 and TRBJ1-4, is DTGVSQNPRHKITKRGQNVTFRCDPISEHNRLYWYRQTLGQGPEFLTYFQNEAQLEKSRLLSDRFSAERPKGSFSTLEIQRTEQGDSAMYLCASSLVTGNEKLFFGSGTQLSVL.

This chain's CDR3 is CASSPVLGDEQYF. CDR3 sequence (DNA): TGTGCCAGCAGCCCAGTTCTGGGCGACGAGCAGTACTTC. This sequence joins TRBV9 and TRBJ2-7; no reliable D call. Per germline, CDR1 SGDLS and CDR2 YYNGEE. V lost 4 bases and J 5 bases, leaving 13 bases between the germline ends. The CDR3 runs 13 residues.

This chain uses TRBV6-1 with TRBJ1-6, with a possible D match to TRBD1 (5 bases). The CDR3 has 16 residues. The V end lost 0 bases, the J end lost 11 bases, and 17 bases lay between the germline ends. Germline V gene sequence: CDR1 MNHNS, CDR2 SASEGT. CDR3: CASSEALTAGGAPLHF. The CDR3 bases are TGTGCCAGCAGTGAAGCGCTGACAGCCGGGGGGGCACCCCTCCACTTT.

The chain has TRBV10-3 and TRBJ1-1; 10 bases agree with TRBD1. V lost 5 bases, J lost 5 bases, and 8 bases stayed unmatched. The CDR3 loop spans 15 amino acids. Germline CDR1 ENHRY, CDR2 SYGVKD. CDR3 in DNA: TGTGCCATCAGTAGGAGACAGGGGGCAATAACTGAAGCTTTCTTT. This sequence encodes CAISRRQGAITEAFF.

This chain uses TRBV7-9 with TRBJ2-7, with 14 positions matching TRBD2. The CDR3 covers 14 residues. V was pared by 6 bases and J by 6 bases, with 4 bases of the junction left unmatched. From germline, CDR1 is SEHNR and CDR2 FQNEAQ (reference sequence). The CDR3 DNA follows: TGTGCCAGCAGGACCGGGACTAGCGGGAGCGAGCAGTACTTC. It codes for CASRTGTSGSEQYF.

V usage is TRBV5-1 and J usage is TRBJ2-2; 8 positions agree with TRBD1. The V gene end was trimmed by 5 bases and the J gene end by 2 bases; junction bases not matched to a gene: 14. This CDR3 has 18 amino acids. CDR1 SGHRS and CDR2 YFSETQ come from the germline V gene. CDR3: CASSSPTPRGRNTGELFF. The CDR3 coding sequence is TGCGCCAGCAGTTCCCCGACCCCCAGGGGGCGCAACACCGGGGAGCTGTTTTTT.

The genes are TRBV10-2 and TRBJ1-1; 8 nucleotides agree with TRBD1. CDR3 size: 13 residues. From germline, CDR1 is WSHSY and CDR2 SAAADI. V lost 2 bases to trimming and J lost 5 bases; unmatched junction nucleotides: 1. The CDR3 coding sequence is TGCGCCAGCAGTGAGGGACAGGGAACTGAAGCTTTCTTT. It yields the protein CASSEGQGTEAFF.

This chain links TRBV5-4 with TRBJ1-1, with D unresolved. The germline V gene encodes CDR1 SGHNT and CDR2 YYREEE (reference sequence). Trimming removed 1 base at V and 3 bases at J, with 10 bases between. The CDR3 covers 14 residues. CDR3 sequence: CASSLPGVDTEAFF. The DNA of the CDR3 is TGTGCCAGCAGCTTGCCCGGGGTCGACACTGAAGCTTTCTTT.

This clone was detected once. This chain joins TRBV11-3 and TRBJ1-3; weak D call: TRBD1 (6 bases). V lost 1 base, J lost 0 bases, and 13 bases lay in between. CDR3 length: 17 amino acids. In germline, CDR1 is SGHNT, CDR2 YENEEA. CDR3 residues: CASSLVSDSRSGNTIYF. The CDR3 bases are TGTGCCAGCAGCTTAGTATCGGACAGCCGCTCTGGAAACACCATATATTTT.

The chain uses TRBV7-8 and TRBJ2-7; D might be TRBD2 (6 bases). In germline, CDR1 is SGHVS, CDR2 FQNEAQ. This CDR3 contains 12 residues. V lost 4 bases, J lost 3 bases, and 7 bases lay in between. The CDR3 bases are TGTGCCAGCAGCTCGGGACTCTACGAGCAGTACTTC. Amino acids: CASSSGLYEQYF.

This chain uses TRBV7-8 with TRBJ2-1; 12 bases map to TRBD2. This CDR3 is built from 16 residues. CDR1 and CDR2 (germline): SGHVS, FQNEAQ. Trimming took 1 base from V and 7 from J; bases not matched to a gene: 5. CDR3 in DNA: TGTGCCAGCAGCTTAGATTTCCTAGCGGGGGGGAATGAGCAGTTCTTC. Protein sequence: CASSLDFLAGGNEQFF.

The chain links TRBV5-6 to TRBJ1-2; 8 bases fit TRBD1. The CDR3 sequence is 13 residues long. Germline CDR1 SGHDT, CDR2 YYEEEE. After removal of 0 bases from V and 8 bases from J, the junction contained 3 bases not matched to a gene. CDR3 nucleotide sequence: TGTGCCAGCAGCTTGGACAGGGGGAGGGGCTACACCTTC. It encodes CASSLDRGRGYTF.

This chain connects TRBV7-8 to TRBJ2-7; tentatively, D is TRBD2 (6 bases). Trimming pared 3 bases from V and 6 bases from J, leaving 12 bases between. The V gene's germline CDR1 is SGHVS and CDR2 FQNEAQ. The CDR3 is made up of 13 amino acids. CDR3 DNA: TGTGCCAGCAGCTTTGGCGGGGTGGGCGAGCAGTACTTC. The encoded protein is CASSFGGVGEQYF.

The chain joins TRBV19 to TRBJ1-1, with D possibly TRBD1 on 6 matching bases. There are 15 residues in the CDR3. The V gene lost 9 bases and the J gene lost 0 bases, with 17 bases spanning the gap. The germline gives CDR1 LNHDA, CDR2 SQIVND (reference sequence). CDR3: CASQPQGNLNTEAFF. The DNA for the CDR3 is TGTGCCAGCCAACCCCAGGGGAATTTGAACACTGAAGCTTTCTTT.

V is TRBV7-9 and J is TRBJ2-2, with TRBD2 matching 10 bases. CDR3 length: 16 amino acids. Germline CDR1 and CDR2: SEHNR and FQNEAQ (reference sequence). V lost 5 bases and J lost 0; bases outside the gene matches: 3. The CDR3 nucleotides read TGTGCCAGCAGCCTTACTAGCGGGGCGAACACCGGGGAGCTGTTTTTT. The encoded protein is CASSLTSGANTGELFF. Full variable domain (remainder filled in from reference TRBV7-9 and TRBJ2-2): DTGVSQNPRHKITKRGQNVTFRCDPISEHNRLYWYRQTLGQGPEFLTYFQNEAQLEKSRLLSDRFSAERPKGSFSTLEIQRTEQGDSAMYLCASSLTSGANTGELFFGEGSRLTVL.

This clone showed up just once. The rearrangement uses TRBV5-1 and TRBJ1-4; D possibly corresponds to TRBD1 (5 bases). V was clipped by 1 base and J by 8 bases, with 18 bases between them. Germline-derived CDR1 and CDR2 are SGHRS and YFSETQ. The CDR3 is made up of 16 amino acids. CDR3 protein: CASSLIGAGLAEKLFF. CDR3 in DNA: TGCGCCAGCAGCTTGATTGGGGCGGGACTAGCCGAAAAACTGTTTTTT.

This chain uses TRBV19 with TRBJ1-4; TRBD1 aligns across 10 bases. The ends lost 5 bases at V and 0 bases at J; junction bases unmatched: 15. The CDR3 is made up of 20 amino acids. Germline lookup yields CDR1 LNHDA and CDR2 SQIVND (reference sequence). This CDR3 reads CASSHSKRGQGNATNEKLFF. CDR3 DNA: TGTGCCAGTAGTCACAGTAAGAGGGGACAGGGGAACGCAACTAATGAAAAACTGTTTTTT.

Remarks on this clone: Other DNA sequences in the same sample also yield this CDR3. The chain is built from TRBV5-1 and TRBJ1-2, with TRBD1 matching 9 bases. The germline CDR1 and CDR2 sequences are SGHRS and YFSETQ. Unmatched junction bases numbered 6, after V lost 4 bases and J lost 8 bases. The CDR3 loop spans 13 amino acids. CDR3 residues: CASSPDRGGGYTF. CDR3 nucleotides: TGCGCCAGCAGCCCGGACAGGGGTGGGGGCTACACCTTC.